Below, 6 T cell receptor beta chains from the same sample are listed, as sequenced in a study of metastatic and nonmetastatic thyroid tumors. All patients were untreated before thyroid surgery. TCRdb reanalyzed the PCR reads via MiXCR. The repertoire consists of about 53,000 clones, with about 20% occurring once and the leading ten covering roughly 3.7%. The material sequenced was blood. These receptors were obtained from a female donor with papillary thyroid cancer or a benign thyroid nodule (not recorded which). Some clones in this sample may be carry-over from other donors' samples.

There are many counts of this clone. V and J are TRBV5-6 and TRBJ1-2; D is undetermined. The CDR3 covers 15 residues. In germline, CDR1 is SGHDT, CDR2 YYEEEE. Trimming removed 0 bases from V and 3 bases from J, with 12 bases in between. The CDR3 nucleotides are TGTGCCAGCAGCTTGGTAGGTTCGGCAGACTATGGCTACACCTTC. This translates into CASSLVGSADYGYTF.

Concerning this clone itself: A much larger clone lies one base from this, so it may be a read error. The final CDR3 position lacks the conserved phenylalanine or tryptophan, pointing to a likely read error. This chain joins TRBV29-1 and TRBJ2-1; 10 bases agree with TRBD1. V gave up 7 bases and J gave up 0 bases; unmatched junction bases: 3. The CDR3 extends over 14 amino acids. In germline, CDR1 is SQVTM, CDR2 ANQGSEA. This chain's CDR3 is CSGGQGSSYNEQFL. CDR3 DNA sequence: TGCAGCGGGGGACAGGGGAGCTCCTACAATGAGCAGTTCCTC.

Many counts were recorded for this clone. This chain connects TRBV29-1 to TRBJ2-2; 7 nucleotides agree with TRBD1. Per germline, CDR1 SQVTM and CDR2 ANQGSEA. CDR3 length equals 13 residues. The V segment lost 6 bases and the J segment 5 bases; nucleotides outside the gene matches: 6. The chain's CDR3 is CSVGRGRTGELFF. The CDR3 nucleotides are TGCAGCGTAGGTAGGGGGCGAACCGGGGAGCTGTTTTTT.

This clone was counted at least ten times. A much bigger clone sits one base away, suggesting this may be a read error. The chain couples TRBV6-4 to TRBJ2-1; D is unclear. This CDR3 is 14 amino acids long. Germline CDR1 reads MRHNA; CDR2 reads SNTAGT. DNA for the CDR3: TGTGCCAGCAGTGATTCGGCAGGCTACAATGAGCAGCTCTTC. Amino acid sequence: CASSDSAGYNEQLF.

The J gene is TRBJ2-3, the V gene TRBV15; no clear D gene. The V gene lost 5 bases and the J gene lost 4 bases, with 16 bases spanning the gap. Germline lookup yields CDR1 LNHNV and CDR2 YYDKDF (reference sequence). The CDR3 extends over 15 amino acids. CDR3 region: CATSRTPRIADTQYF. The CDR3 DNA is TGTGCCACCAGCCGAACGCCTAGAATAGCAGATACGCAGTATTTT.

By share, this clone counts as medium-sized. In DNA, the CDR3 is TGTGCCAGCAGTCTGGCCGCGGGCTACACCTTC. This sequence encodes CASSLAAGYTF. The V and J genes are TRBV28 and TRBJ1-2; D is uncertain. Germline CDR1 reads MDHEN; CDR2 reads SYDVKM. Trimming cost V 5 bases and J 8 bases, with 9 bases left between them. The CDR3 totals 11 residues.